The 15 T cell receptor beta chains presented below share a single source sample, sequenced in a study of post-analysis software for immune sequencing data. Unique molecular identifiers tagged the TCR beta cDNA libraries. TCRdb called the PCR reads again in MiXCR, with one record for every CDR3 protein. The table includes 750,000 to 950,000 distinct CDR3 sequences, around 53% detected once. Study-level results: TRBV5-6, TRBV5-1 and TRBV20-1 were among 4 or 5 TRBV segments more frequent in patients than controls.

No antigen has been assigned to these receptors. Sequenced material: blood. The receptor source for this set is a girl under 18 with multiple sclerosis.

The CDR3 DNA reads as TGTGCCAGCAGCGCTAGTCAACAGGGACTCGAGACCCAGTACTTC. This encodes CASSASQQGLETQYF. The gene calls are TRBV7-9 and TRBJ2-7; D is tentatively TRBD1 or TRBD2 (6 bases each). The DNA end is more similar to TRBJ2-5, so the J call may be wrong. Germline CDR1 is SEHNR and CDR2 is FQNEAQ (reference sequence). This CDR3 has 15 residues.

In the case of this clonotype: One junction end disagrees with the germline gene, perhaps due to a read error. V and J are TRBV12-3 or TRBV12-4 and TRBJ2-3; TRBD1 might be the D (6 bases). The CDR3 totals 20 residues. CDR3 coding DNA: TGTGCCAGCAGCCCCCGAGGGGCAGGGGCCGGCACACTGAGATCAGATATGCAGTATTTT. Protein sequence: CASSPRGAGAGTLRSDMQYF.

This chain connects TRBV7-9 to TRBJ2-1, with D maybe TRBD2 (6 bases). This CDR3 contains 14 residues. V was cut by 5 bases and J by 9 bases, with 17 bases left in between. From germline, CDR1 is SEHNR and CDR2 FQNEAQ (reference sequence). Written as DNA, the CDR3 is TGTGCCAGCAGCCACCGGTCGACCGGGGGTGAGCAGTTCTTC. The encoded protein is CASSHRSTGGEQFF.

CDR3 nucleotides: TGTGCCAGCAGCCAAGATTGGACAGCAGATACGCAGTATTTT. It specifies CASSQDWTADTQYF. The chain combines TRBV3-1 with TRBJ2-3; a possible D gene is TRBD1 (6 bases). From germline, CDR1 is LGHDT and CDR2 YNNKEL (reference sequence). Trimming took off 0 bases at V and 4 bases at J, with 8 bases between the two ends. This CDR3 has 14 residues.

This sequence joins TRBV2 and TRBJ2-1; 7 nucleotides line up with TRBD1. The CDR3 is 15 residues long. CDR1 SNHLY and CDR2 FYNNEI come from the germline V gene. V trimming: 5 bases; J trimming: 7 bases; junction bases outside the gene matches: 11. The DNA for the CDR3 is TGTGCCAGCAGTCTGCCGGGACAGCGGTCAAATGAGCAGTTCTTC. It encodes CASSLPGQRSNEQFF.

The chain employs TRBV20-1 and TRBJ2-5, with 7 bases that match TRBD2. The J call may be faulty, since TRBJ2-7 better matches the DNA end. Germline values: CDR1 DFQATT, CDR2 SNEGSKA (reference sequence). This CDR3 region has 12 residues. In DNA form, the CDR3 reads TGCAGTGCTACCACGCTAGCGGACGAGCAGTACTTC. Amino acids: CSATTLADEQYF.

As concerns this clonotype: At one end, the junction sequence differs from germline, possibly due to a read error. The rearrangement uses TRBV6-5 and TRBJ2-5, with D hard to call. The CDR3 contains 13 residues. CDR1 and CDR2 from the germline V gene are MNHEY and SVGAGI. This CDR3 is CASSQWAQETRYF. The CDR3 DNA sequence: TGTGCCAGCAGCCAGTGGGCCCAAGAGACCCGGTACTTC.

The table lists this clonotype with a few counts. This chain uses TRBV4-1 with TRBJ2-7; TRBD1 aligns across 11 bases. Per germline, CDR1 MGHRA and CDR2 YSYEKL. The J segment lost 4 bases and the V segment lost 9 bases, leaving 23 bases of the junction unmatched. There are 19 residues in the CDR3. Written as DNA, the CDR3 is TGCGCCAGAAGTTTACATTCGGACAGGGGGCTAAGTGAGGGATACGAGCAGTACTTC. This translates into CARSLHSDRGLSEGYEQYF.

The chain links TRBV20-1 to TRBJ1-6; D not certain. Trimming left V 0 bases short and J 5 bases short, with 8 bases between. The CDR3 length is 14 residues. Germline lookup yields CDR1 DFQATT and CDR2 SNEGSKA (reference sequence). Here the CDR3 DNA reads TGCAGTGCTAGAGACAGGAGTAATAATTCACCCCTCCACTTT. It yields the protein CSARDRSNNSPLHF.

The chain combines TRBV20-1 with TRBJ2-5; TRBD2 matches at 12 bases. CDR1 is DFQATT and CDR2 is SNEGSKA in the germline V gene (reference sequence). The CDR3 spans 19 residues. V shed 3 bases, J shed 5 bases, and the junction held 19 bases outside the gene matches. CDR3 loop: CSARRAKLAGGHRLETQYF. Here the CDR3 DNA reads TGCAGTGCTAGGAGGGCAAAACTAGCGGGGGGCCACCGGTTGGAGACCCAGTACTTC.

This clonotype was counted once. The chain carries TRBV2 and TRBJ1-2, with 7 bases fitting TRBD1. The V segment lost 8 bases and the J segment 4 bases; nucleotides outside the gene matches: 4. The CDR3 sequence is 12 residues long. Per the germline V gene, CDR1 is SNHLY and CDR2 is FYNNEI. The DNA for the CDR3 is TGTGCCAGCGGCCAGGGGGTCTATGGCTACACCTTC. Translation: CASGQGVYGYTF.

The chain carries TRBV18 and TRBJ2-5, with no clear D. V was pared by 1 base and J by 1 base, with 7 bases between. The CDR3 is made up of 14 amino acids. Germline CDR1 and CDR2: KGHSH and LQKENI. CDR3 region: CASSPRGSQETQYF. CDR3 coding DNA: TGTGCCAGCTCACCACGTGGCAGCCAAGAGACCCAGTACTTC.

There are a few counts of this clonotype. This rearrangement joins TRBV7-8 to TRBJ2-5; no reliable D call. V gave up 1 base and J gave up 4 bases, with 13 bases separating them. This CDR3 is built from 15 residues. CDR1 SGHVS and CDR2 FQNEAQ come from the germline V gene. The CDR3 spells CASSLGQSPGETQYF. For the CDR3, the DNA is TGTGCCAGCAGCTTAGGTCAGAGCCCGGGAGAGACCCAGTACTTC.

The chain is built from TRBV20-1 and TRBJ2-5, with 10 bases fitting TRBD2. Germline V gene sequence: CDR1 DFQATT, CDR2 SNEGSKA (reference sequence). The CDR3 spans 15 residues. Trimming removed 1 base from V and 4 bases from J; junction bases left unmatched: 6. CDR3 DNA sequence: TGCAGTGCTAGAGGGGCTAGCGGGAGATCAGAGACCCAGTACTTC. Amino acid sequence: CSARGASGRSETQYF.

The CDR3 sequence is CSASMRLAGPSYEQYF. CDR3 nucleotide sequence: TGCAGTGCTAGTATGAGACTAGCGGGCCCCTCCTACGAGCAGTACTTC. This chain links TRBV20-1 with TRBJ2-7; 10 bases align to TRBD2. Per the germline V gene, CDR1 is DFQATT and CDR2 is SNEGSKA (reference sequence). The CDR3 runs to 16 residues. The J segment lost 0 bases and the V segment lost 3 bases, leaving 8 bases of the junction unmatched.